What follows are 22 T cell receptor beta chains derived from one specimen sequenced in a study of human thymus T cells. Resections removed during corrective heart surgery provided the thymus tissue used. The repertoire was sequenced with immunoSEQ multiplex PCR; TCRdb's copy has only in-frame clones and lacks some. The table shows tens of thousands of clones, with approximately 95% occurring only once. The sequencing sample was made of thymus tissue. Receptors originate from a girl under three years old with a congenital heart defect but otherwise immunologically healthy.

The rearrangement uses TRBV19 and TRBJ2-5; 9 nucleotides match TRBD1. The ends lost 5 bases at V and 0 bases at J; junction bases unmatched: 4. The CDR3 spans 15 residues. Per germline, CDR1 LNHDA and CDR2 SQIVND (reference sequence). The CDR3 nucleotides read TGTGCCAGTAGTGGGAACAGGGGGCACCAAGAGACCCAGTACTTC. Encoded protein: CASSGNRGHQETQYF.

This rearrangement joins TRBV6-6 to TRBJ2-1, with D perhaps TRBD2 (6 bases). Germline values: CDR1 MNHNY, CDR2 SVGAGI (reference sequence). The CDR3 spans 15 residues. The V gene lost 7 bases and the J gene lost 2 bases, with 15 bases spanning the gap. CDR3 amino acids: CASMGGVGAYNEQFF. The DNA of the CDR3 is TGTGCCAGCATGGGGGGAGTAGGGGCCTACAATGAGCAGTTCTTC.

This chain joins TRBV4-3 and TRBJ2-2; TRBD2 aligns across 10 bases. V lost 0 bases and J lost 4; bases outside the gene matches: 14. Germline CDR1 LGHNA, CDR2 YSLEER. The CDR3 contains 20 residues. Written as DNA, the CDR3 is TGCGCCAGCAGCCAAGAGTATAGCGGGAGGAGCAGCCCCATCACCGGGGAGCTGTTTTTT. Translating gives CASSQEYSGRSSPITGELFF.

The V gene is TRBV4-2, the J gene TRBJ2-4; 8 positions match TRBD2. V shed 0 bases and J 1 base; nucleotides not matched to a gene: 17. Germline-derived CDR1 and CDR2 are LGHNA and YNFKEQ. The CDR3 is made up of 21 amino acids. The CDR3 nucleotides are TGTGCCAGCAGCCAAGATCCAACCGGGTCGGGAGGGCCGGTTGCCAAAAACATTCAGTACTTC. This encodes CASSQDPTGSGGPVAKNIQYF.

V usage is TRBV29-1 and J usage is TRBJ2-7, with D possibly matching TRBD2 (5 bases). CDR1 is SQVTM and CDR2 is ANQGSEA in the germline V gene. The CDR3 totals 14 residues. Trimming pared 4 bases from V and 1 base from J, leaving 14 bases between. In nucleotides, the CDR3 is TGCAGCGTTGGGTTTCTGGACTCTTCCTACGAGCAGTACTTC. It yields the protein CSVGFLDSSYEQYF.

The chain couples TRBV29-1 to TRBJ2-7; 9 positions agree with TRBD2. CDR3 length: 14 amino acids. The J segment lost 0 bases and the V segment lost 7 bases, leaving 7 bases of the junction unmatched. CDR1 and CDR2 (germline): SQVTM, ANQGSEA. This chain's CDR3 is CSGRAGGPSYEQYF. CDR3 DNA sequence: TGCAGCGGTCGGGCGGGAGGGCCCTCCTACGAGCAGTACTTC.

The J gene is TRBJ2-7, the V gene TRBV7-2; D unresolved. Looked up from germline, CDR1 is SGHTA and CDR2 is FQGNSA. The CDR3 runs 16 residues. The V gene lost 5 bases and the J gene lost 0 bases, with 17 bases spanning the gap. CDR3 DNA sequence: TGTGCCAGCAGCAACTGGGCCTACACAAACTCCTACGAGCAGTACTTC. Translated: CASSNWAYTNSYEQYF.

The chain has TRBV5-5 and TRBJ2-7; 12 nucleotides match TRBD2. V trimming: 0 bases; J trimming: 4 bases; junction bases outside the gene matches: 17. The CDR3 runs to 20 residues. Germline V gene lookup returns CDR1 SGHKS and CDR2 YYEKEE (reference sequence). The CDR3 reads CASSLALDKGGLAGRYEQYF. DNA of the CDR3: TGTGCCAGCAGCTTGGCCCTCGACAAAGGCGGACTAGCGGGAAGGTACGAGCAGTACTTC.

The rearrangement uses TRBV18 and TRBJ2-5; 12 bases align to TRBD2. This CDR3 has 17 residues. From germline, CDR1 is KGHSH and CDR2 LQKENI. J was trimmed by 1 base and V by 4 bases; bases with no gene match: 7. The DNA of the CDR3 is TGTGCCAGCTCACAACGGACTAGCGGGACTATCCAAGAGACCCAGTACTTC. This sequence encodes CASSQRTSGTIQETQYF.

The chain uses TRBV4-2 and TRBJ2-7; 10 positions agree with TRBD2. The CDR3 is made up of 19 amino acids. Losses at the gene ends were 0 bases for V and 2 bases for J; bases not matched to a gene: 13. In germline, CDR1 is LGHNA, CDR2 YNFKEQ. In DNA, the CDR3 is TGTGCCAGCAGCCAAGATAACCCCCTGACTAGCGGGCTCCCCTACGAGCAGTACTTC. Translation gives CASSQDNPLTSGLPYEQYF.

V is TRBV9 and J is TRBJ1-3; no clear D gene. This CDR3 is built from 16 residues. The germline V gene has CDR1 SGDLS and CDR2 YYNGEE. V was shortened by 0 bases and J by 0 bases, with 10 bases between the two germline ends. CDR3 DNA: TGTGCCAGCAGCGTAGCGGTCGAATTCTCTGGAAACACCATATATTTT. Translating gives CASSVAVEFSGNTIYF.

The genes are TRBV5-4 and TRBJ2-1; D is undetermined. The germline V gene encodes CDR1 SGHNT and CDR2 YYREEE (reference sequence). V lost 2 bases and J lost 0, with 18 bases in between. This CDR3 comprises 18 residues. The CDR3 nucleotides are TGTGCCAGCAGCTTCGAAGAGGCTCGCCGATCCTCCTACAATGAGCAGTTCTTC. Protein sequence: CASSFEEARRSSYNEQFF.

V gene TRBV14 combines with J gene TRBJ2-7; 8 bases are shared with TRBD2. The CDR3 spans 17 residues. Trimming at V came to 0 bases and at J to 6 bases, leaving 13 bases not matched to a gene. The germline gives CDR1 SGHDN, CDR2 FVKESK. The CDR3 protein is CASSQDRQRESPGEQYF. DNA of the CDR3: TGTGCCAGCAGCCAAGATCGCCAGCGGGAGTCCCCAGGCGAGCAGTACTTC.

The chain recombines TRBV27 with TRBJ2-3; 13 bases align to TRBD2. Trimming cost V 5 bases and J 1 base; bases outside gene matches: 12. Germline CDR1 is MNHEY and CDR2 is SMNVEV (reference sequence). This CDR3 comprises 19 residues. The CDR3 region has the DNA TGTGCCAGCAGTGGCCTACTAGCGGGAGGGGATTGGGGCACAGATACGCAGTATTTT. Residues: CASSGLLAGGDWGTDTQYF.

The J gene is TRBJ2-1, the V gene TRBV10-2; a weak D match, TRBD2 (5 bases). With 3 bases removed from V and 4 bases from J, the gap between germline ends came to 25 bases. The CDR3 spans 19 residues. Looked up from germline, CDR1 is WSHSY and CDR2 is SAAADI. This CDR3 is CASSERQLKLEGNYNEQFF. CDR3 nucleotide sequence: TGCGCCAGCAGTGAACGGCAGCTCAAACTCGAGGGAAATTACAATGAGCAGTTCTTC.

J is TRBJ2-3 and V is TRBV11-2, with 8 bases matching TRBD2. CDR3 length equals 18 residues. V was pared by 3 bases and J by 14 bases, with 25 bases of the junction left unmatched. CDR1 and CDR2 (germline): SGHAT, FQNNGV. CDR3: CASSLGPGGVGTRSLSYF. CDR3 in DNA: TGTGCCAGCAGCTTGGGCCCTGGCGGGGTTGGGACTAGGTCCCTGTCGTATTTT.

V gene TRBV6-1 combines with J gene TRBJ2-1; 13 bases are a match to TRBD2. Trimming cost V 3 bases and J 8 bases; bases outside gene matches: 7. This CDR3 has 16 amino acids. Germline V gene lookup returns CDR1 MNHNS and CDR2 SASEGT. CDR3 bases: TGTGCCAGCAGTGAGGGACTAGCGGGGCGGGGGGATGAGCAGTTCTTC. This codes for CASSEGLAGRGDEQFF.

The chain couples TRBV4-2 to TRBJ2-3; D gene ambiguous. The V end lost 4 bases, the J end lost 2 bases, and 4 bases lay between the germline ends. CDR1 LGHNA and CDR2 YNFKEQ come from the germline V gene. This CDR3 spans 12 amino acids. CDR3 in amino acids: CASSPDTDTQYF. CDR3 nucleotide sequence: TGTGCCAGCAGCCCTGACACAGATACGCAGTATTTT.

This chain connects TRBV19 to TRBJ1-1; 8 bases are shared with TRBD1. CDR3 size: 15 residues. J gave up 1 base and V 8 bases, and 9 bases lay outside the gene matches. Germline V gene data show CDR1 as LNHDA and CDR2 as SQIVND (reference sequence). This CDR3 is CASQTDRAKNTEAFF. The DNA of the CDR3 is TGTGCCAGTCAGACGGACAGGGCCAAGAACACTGAAGCTTTCTTT.

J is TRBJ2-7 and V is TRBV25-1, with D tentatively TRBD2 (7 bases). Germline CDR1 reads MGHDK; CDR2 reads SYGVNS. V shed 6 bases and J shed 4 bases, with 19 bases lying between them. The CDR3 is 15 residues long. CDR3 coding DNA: TGTGCCAGCAGGAGAACAGGGAGGGGATCTTACGAGCAGTACTTC. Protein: CASRRTGRGSYEQYF.

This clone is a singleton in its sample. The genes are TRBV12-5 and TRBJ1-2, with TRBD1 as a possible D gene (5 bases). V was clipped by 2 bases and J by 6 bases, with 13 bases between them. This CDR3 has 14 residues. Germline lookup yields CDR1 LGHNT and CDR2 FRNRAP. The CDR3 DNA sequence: TGTGCTAGTGGTTTGAGCCCCAGGGTAAATGGCTACACCTTC. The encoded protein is CASGLSPRVNGYTF. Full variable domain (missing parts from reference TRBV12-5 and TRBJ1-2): DARVTQTPRHKVTEMGQEVTMRCQPILGHNTVFWYRQTMMQGLELLAYFRNRAPLDDSGMPKDRFSAEMPDATLATLKIQPSEPRDSAVYFCASGLSPRVNGYTFGSGTRLTVV.

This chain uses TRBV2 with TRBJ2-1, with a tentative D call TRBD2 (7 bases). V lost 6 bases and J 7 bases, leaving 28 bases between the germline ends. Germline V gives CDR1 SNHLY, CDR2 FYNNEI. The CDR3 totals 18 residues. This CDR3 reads CASRATTGGGRTGNEQFF. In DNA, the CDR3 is TGTGCCAGCAGGGCGACGACTGGGGGCGGGAGAACGGGAAATGAGCAGTTCTTC. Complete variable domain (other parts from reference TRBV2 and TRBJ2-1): EPEVTQTPSHQVTQMGQEVILRCVPISNHLYFYWYRQILGQKVEFLVSFYNNEISEKSEIFDDQFSVERPDGSNFTLKIRSTKLEDSAMYFCASRATTGGGRTGNEQFFGPGTRLTVL.